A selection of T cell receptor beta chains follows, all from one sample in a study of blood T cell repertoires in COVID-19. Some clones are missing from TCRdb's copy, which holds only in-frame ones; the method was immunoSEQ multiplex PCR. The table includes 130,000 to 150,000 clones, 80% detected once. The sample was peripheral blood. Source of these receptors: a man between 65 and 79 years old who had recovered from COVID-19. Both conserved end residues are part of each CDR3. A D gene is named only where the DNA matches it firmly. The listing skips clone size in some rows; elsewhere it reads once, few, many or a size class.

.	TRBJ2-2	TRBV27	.	TGTGCCAGCAGTTCTTACACCGGGGAGCTGTTTTTT	CASSSYTGELFF
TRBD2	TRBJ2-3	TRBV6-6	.	TGTGCCAGCGGCCCGGGGGGTACAGATACGCAGTATTTT	CASGPGGTDTQYF
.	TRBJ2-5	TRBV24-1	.	TGTGCCACCAGTGTTGCGTCTAGCGACCAAGAGACCCAGTACTTC	CATSVASSDQETQYF
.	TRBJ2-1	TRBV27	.	TGTGCCAGCAGTTTAGGGGCTTCCTACAATGAGCAGTTCTTC	CASSLGASYNEQFF
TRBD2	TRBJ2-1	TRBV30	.	TGTGCCTGGAGTTCTTATCTAGCGGGAGGGCGGTTTGGCAATGAGCAGTTCTTC	CAWSSYLAGGRFGNEQFF
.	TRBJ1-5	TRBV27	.	TGTGCCAGCAGTCCATGGACAGCTAGCAATCAGCCCCAGCATTTT	CASSPWTASNQPQHF
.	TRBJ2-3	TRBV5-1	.	TGCGCCAGCAGCTTGCAGGGATTCACAGATACGCAGTATTTT	CASSLQGFTDTQYF
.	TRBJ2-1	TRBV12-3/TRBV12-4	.	TGTGCCAGCAGTTTAGCTGGATGGGCTGAGCAGTTCTTC	CASSLAGWAEQFF
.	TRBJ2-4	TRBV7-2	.	TGTGCCAGCAGCTTAGTGCCAGGGTGGGCCAAAAACATTCAGTACTTC	CASSLVPGWAKNIQYF
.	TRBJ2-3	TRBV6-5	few	TGTGCCAGCAGTTACTCGGACATCACAGATACGCAGTATTTT	CASSYSDITDTQYF
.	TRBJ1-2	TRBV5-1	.	TGCGCCAGCAGCGGACTTCAGGGGTCGAGTGGCTACACCTTC	CASSGLQGSSGYTF
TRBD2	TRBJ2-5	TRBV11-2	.	TGTGCCAGCAGCTTCAGCGGGATGGGGGAGACCCAGTACTTC	CASSFSGMGETQYF
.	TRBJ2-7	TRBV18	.	TGTGCCAGCTCCCCGGACAGCTCCTACGAGCAGTACTTC	CASSPDSSYEQYF
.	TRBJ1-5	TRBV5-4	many	TGTGCCAGCAGCTTGGACGGCAGGGACAATCAGCCCCAGCATTTT	CASSLDGRDNQPQHF
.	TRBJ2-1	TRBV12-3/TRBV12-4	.	TGTGCCAGCAGTTTATCCCTGGAGCAGTTCTTC	CASSLSLEQFF
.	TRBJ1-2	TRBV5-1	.	TGCGCCAGCAGCCAAGGGGTGGGTGGCTACACCTTC	CASSQGVGGYTF
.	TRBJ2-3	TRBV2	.	TGTGCCAGCAGTGTGACAGAGACGCAGTATTTT	CASSVTETQYF
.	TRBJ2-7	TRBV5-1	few	TGCGCCAGCAGCTTGGTGGAGGGGAACTACGAGCAGTACTTC	CASSLVEGNYEQYF
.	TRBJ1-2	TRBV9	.	TGTGCCAGCGGCGGCGGAGCTAACTATGGCTACACCTTC	CASGGGANYGYTF
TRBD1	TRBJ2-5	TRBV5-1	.	TGCGCCAGCAGCCTGGGACAGGCCCAAGAGACCCAGTACTTC	CASSLGQAQETQYF
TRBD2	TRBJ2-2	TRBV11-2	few	TGTGCCAGCAGCTTAGGGGCTAGCGGGAGTGGCGGGGAGCTGTTTTTT	CASSLGASGSGGELFF
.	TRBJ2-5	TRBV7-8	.	TGTGCCAGCAGCTGGGGAGGCCAAGAGACCCAGTACTTC	CASSWGGQETQYF
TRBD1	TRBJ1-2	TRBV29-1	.	TGCAGCGCCACAGGGGGCGGCTATGGCTACACCTTC	CSATGGGYGYTF
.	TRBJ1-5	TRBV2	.	TGTGCCAGCAGCTCCATTTTAGGGACGGGGGGCAATCAGCCCCAGCATTTT	CASSSILGTGGNQPQHF
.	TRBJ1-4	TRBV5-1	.	TGCGCCAGCAGCCCGGGGGGGGCTAATGAAAAACTGTTTTTT	CASSPGGANEKLFF
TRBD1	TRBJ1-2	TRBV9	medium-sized	TGTGCCAGCAGCGGGGGGCGGGACAGAACTTCTTATGGCTACACCTTC	CASSGGRDRTSYGYTF
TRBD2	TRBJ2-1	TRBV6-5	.	TGTGCCAGCTTCGCGGGAGGGCCCCCCAATGAGCAGTTCTTC	CASFAGGPPNEQFF
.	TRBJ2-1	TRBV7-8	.	TGTGCCAGCAGCTTAGGGCCCCCGGGTGAGCAGTTCTTC	CASSLGPPGEQFF
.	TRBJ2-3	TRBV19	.	TGTGCCAGTACCTTGGACGGACTTGGCACAGATACGCAGTATTTT	CASTLDGLGTDTQYF
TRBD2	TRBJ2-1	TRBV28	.	TGTGCCAGCAGCCCGCCGTCTAGCGGGCTTTACAATGAGCAGTTCTTC	CASSPPSSGLYNEQFF
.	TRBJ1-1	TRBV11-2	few	TGTGCCAGCAGCTTCCGAGGAAGCACTGAAGCTTTCTTT	CASSFRGSTEAFF
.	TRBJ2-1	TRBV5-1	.	TGCGCCAGCAGCTTGATCGCCGGGAGAGGGTACAATGAGCAGTTCTTC	CASSLIAGRGYNEQFF
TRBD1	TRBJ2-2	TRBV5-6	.	TGTGCCAGCAGCCGGGACAGGAACACCGGGGAGCTGTTTTTT	CASSRDRNTGELFF
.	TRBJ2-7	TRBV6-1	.	TGTGCCAGCAGTGAACTGGACTCCTCCTACGAGCAGTACTTC	CASSELDSSYEQYF
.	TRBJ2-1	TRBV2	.	TGTGCCAGCAGACTAGGAAATGAGCAGTTCTTC	CASRLGNEQFF
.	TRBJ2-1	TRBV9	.	TGTGCCAGCAGCGACTCGGGCTACAATGAGCAGTTCTTC	CASSDSGYNEQFF
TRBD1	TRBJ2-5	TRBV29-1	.	TGCAGCGCAATACAGGGGGCGTGGGAGACCCAGTACTTC	CSAIQGAWETQYF
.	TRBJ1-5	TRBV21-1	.	TGTGCCAGCAGCAAATTGGGGGGGAGGCAGCCCCAGCATTTT	CASSKLGGRQPQHF
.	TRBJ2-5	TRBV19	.	TGTGCCAGTAGTCAACAGGGAAGGGAAGAGACCCAGTACTTC	CASSQQGREETQYF
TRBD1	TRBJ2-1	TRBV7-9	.	TGTGCCAGCAGACAGGGACAGGGGGCCTGGAGTGAGCAGTTCTTC	CASRQGQGAWSEQFF